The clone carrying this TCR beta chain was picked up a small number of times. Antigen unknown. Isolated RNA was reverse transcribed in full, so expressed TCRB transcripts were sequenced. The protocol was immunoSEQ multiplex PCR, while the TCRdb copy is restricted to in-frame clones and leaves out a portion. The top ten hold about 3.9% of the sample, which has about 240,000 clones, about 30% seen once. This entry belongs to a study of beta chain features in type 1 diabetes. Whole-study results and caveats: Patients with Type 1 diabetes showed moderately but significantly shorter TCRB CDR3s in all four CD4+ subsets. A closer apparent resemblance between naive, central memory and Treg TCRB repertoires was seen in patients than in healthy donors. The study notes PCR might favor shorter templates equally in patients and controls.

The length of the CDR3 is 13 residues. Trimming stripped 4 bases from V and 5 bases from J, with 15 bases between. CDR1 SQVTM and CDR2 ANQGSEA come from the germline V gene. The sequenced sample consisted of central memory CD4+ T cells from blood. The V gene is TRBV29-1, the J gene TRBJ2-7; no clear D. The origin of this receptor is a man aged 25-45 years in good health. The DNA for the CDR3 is TGCAGCGTTGCCGCTTCCCCTAGGAACGAGCAGTACTTC. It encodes CSVAASPRNEQYF.